The 27 T cell receptor beta chains below come from one sample, sequenced in a study of CD8 T cells in Susac syndrome. A quantity of 0.5 to 1 ug RNA underwent reverse transcription using random hexamers. Via MiXCR, TCRdb re-called the immunoSEQ multiplex PCR reads, giving one row per CDR3 protein. The sample shows 100,000 to 150,000 distinct CDR3 sequences, around 94% of them seen only once. The material sequenced was CD4+ T cells from PBMCs. The receptors were sampled from a human donor in good health.

V gene TRBV20-1 combines with J gene TRBJ1-5, with a weak D call TRBD1 (5 bases). The CDR3 totals 15 residues. The V gene's germline CDR1 is DFQATT and CDR2 SNEGSKA (reference sequence). The V end lost 0 bases, the J end lost 4 bases, and 13 bases lay between the germline ends. The CDR3 is CSARESRAGNQPQHF. CDR3 in DNA: TGCAGTGCTAGAGAATCCAGGGCGGGGAATCAGCCCCAGCATTTT.

The rearrangement links TRBV7-2 to TRBJ2-2, with 11 nucleotides matching TRBD2. Germline V gene data show CDR1 as SGHTA and CDR2 as FQGNSA. The CDR3 length is 16 residues. Germline trimming cut 6 bases from V and 7 bases from J; bases unmatched to any gene: 10. Written as DNA, the CDR3 is TGTGCCAGCAGTCCTACTAGCGGGAGCTCTGTCGGGGAGCTGTTTTTT. Translation gives CASSPTSGSSVGELFF.

V is TRBV11-3 and J is TRBJ1-2; 7 bases align to TRBD1. The V and J ends lost 5 bases and 7 bases, in that order; junction bases with no gene match: 13. The CDR3 is 15 residues long. Germline CDR1 and CDR2: SGHNT and YENEEA. CDR3 DNA: TGTGCCAGCAGCGCAGTAGGGTACAGGGGAAGTGGCTACACCTTC. Encoded protein: CASSAVGYRGSGYTF.

The chain links TRBV7-9 to TRBJ1-1, with 8 bases aligning to TRBD1. Germline V gene sequence: CDR1 SEHNR, CDR2 FQNEAQ (reference sequence). This CDR3 is built from 16 residues. Unmatched junction bases numbered 9, after V lost 5 bases and J lost 1 base. The CDR3 here is CASSPGHRGGNTEAFF. DNA of the CDR3: TGTGCCAGCAGCCCGGGGCACAGGGGGGGGAACACTGAAGCTTTCTTT.

This chain joins TRBV23-1 and TRBJ2-1; D not certain. TRBV23-1 is given ORF status, its function remaining uncertain. Deletions cut 0 bases from V and 4 bases from J, with 19 bases between. This CDR3 region has 18 residues. CDR3 DNA: TGCGCCAGCAGTCAATCGTGCGGCCTAACCGACCGTTACAATGAGCAGTTCTTC. The encoded protein is CASSQSCGLTDRYNEQFF.

This chain connects TRBV12-3 or TRBV12-4 to TRBJ2-7; TRBD2 aligns across 12 bases. The CDR3 length is 15 residues. V shed 6 bases, J shed 6 bases, and the junction held 9 bases outside the gene matches. The CDR3 is CASSDGLAGFGEQYF. Here the CDR3 DNA reads TGTGCCAGCAGCGACGGACTAGCGGGATTCGGCGAGCAGTACTTC.

The rearrangement joins TRBV5-1 to TRBJ2-5; 9 bases match TRBD2. CDR3 length equals 15 residues. The germline gives CDR1 SGHRS, CDR2 YFSETQ. Losses at the gene ends were 2 bases for V and 5 bases for J; bases not matched to a gene: 7. CDR3 region: CASSFKAGGGETQYF. The DNA for the CDR3 is TGCGCCAGCAGCTTCAAAGCGGGAGGAGGCGAGACCCAGTACTTC.

The chain links TRBV10-3 to TRBJ2-7, with D perhaps TRBD1 (5 bases). Germline assignment: CDR1 ENHRY and CDR2 SYGVKD. This CDR3 contains 13 residues. V dropped 3 bases and J dropped 3 bases, with 9 bases sitting between them. This chain's CDR3 is CAISDNRYYEQYF. The DNA for the CDR3 is TGTGCCATCAGTGATAACAGGTACTACGAGCAGTACTTC.

V is TRBV14 and J is TRBJ2-2; D gene uncertain. V dropped 2 bases and J dropped 0 bases, with 10 bases sitting between them. This CDR3 spans 16 amino acids. Germline loops: CDR1 SGHDN, CDR2 FVKESK. The CDR3 here is CASSQMRRTNTGELFF. The CDR3 DNA reads as TGTGCCAGCAGCCAAATGAGACGGACGAACACCGGGGAGCTGTTTTTT.

This rearrangement joins TRBV7-2 to TRBJ2-3; D is unresolved. CDR1 and CDR2 (germline): SGHTA, FQGNSA. Trimming removed 2 bases from V and 3 bases from J, with 3 bases in between. The CDR3 totals 12 residues. CDR3: CASSLMTDTQYF. In nucleotides, the CDR3 is TGTGCCAGCAGCTTAATGACAGATACGCAGTATTTT.

CDR3 sequence reads: CASSSSWGNTIYF. DNA for the CDR3: TGCGCCAGCAGCTCTTCTTGGGGAAACACCATATATTTT. The gene calls are TRBV5-1 and TRBJ1-3; D is unclear. CDR3 length equals 13 residues. V gave up 3 bases and J gave up 4 bases, with 8 bases separating them. Germline V CDR1 and CDR2: SGHRS, YFSETQ. Full variable domain (outside the CDR3, taken from reference TRBV5-1 and TRBJ1-3): KAGVTQTPRYLIKTRGQQVTLSCSPISGHRSVSWYQQTPGQGLQFLFEYFSETQRNKGNFPGRFSGRQFSNSRSEMNVSTLELGDSALYLCASSSSWGNTIYFGEGSWLTVV.

The V call is TRBV20-1, the J call TRBJ2-5; tentatively, D is TRBD2 (6 bases). The V and J ends lost 6 bases and 7 bases respectively, with 18 bases between them. This CDR3 is built from 13 residues. Germline V lookup: CDR1 DFQATT, CDR2 SNEGSKA (reference sequence). For the CDR3, the DNA is TGCAGTGCCTCTAATCCGGGGGAAGGGACCCAGTACTTC. Protein: CSASNPGEGTQYF.

This chain joins TRBV5-1 and TRBJ1-1, with D possibly TRBD1 on 6 matching bases. In germline, CDR1 is SGHRS, CDR2 YFSETQ. The CDR3 consists of 14 residues. Between the trimmed V and J ends, which lost 4 bases and 9 bases, there was a span of 19 bases. The DNA of the CDR3 is TGCGCCAGCAGCCCCTCGGACCGGGGGCGACAAGCTTTCTTT. This encodes CASSPSDRGRQAFF.

This sequence joins TRBV20-1 and TRBJ2-5; TRBD2 is a possible D gene (5 bases). V dropped 4 bases and J dropped 1 base, with 16 bases sitting between them. CDR1 is DFQATT and CDR2 is SNEGSKA in the germline V gene (reference sequence). The CDR3 is made up of 15 amino acids. The CDR3 loop is CSATGSEVRQETQYF. The CDR3 region has the DNA TGCAGTGCTACAGGCTCGGAGGTCCGCCAAGAGACCCAGTACTTC.

This clonotype appeared once. The chain couples TRBV2 to TRBJ2-1, with D perhaps TRBD2 (6 bases). Germline V gene lookup returns CDR1 SNHLY and CDR2 FYNNEI. This CDR3 spans 15 amino acids. The ends were cut back, 3 bases at V and 1 base at J, with 10 bases in the middle. CDR3 DNA: TGTGCCAGCAGTGAGAGGCTAGCGTCCTACAATGAGCAGTTCTTC. Its translation: CASSERLASYNEQFF.

The chain couples TRBV18 to TRBJ1-2, with D unclear. Trimming shortened V by 3 bases and J by 5 bases, and 13 bases separated the two germline ends. Germline V lookup: CDR1 KGHSH, CDR2 LQKENI. The CDR3 length is 14 residues. The CDR3 sequence is CASSPRALMYGYTF. The CDR3 DNA reads as TGTGCCAGCTCACCCCGGGCGTTGATGTATGGCTACACCTTC. The full variable domain, its missing parts supplied by reference TRBV18 and TRBJ1-2, is NAGVMQNPRHLVRRRGQEARLRCSPMKGHSHVYWYRQLPEEGLKFMVYLQKENIIDESGMPKERFSAEFPKEGPSILRIQQVVRGDSAAYFCASSPRALMYGYTFGSGTRLTVV.

This sequence joins TRBV5-1 and TRBJ2-1; 9 bases fit TRBD2. V lost 0 bases, J lost 7 bases, and 11 bases stayed unmatched. The CDR3 is 17 amino acids. Germline V CDR1 and CDR2: SGHRS, YFSETQ. The CDR3 bases are TGCGCCAGCAGCTTGGAACCCTCTAGCGGGAATCGGAATGAGCAGTTCTTC. Its protein is CASSLEPSSGNRNEQFF.

This chain uses TRBV7-9 with TRBJ1-1, with D unclear. Germline values: CDR1 SEHNR, CDR2 FQNEAQ (reference sequence). The V end was cut by 5 bases, the J end by 7 bases, with 11 bases between. The CDR3 has 12 residues. Here the CDR3 reads CASSRMSGEAFF. In DNA form, the CDR3 reads TGTGCCAGCAGCCGAATGAGCGGTGAAGCTTTCTTT.

The chain couples TRBV25-1 to TRBJ2-1, with 7 positions matching TRBD1. With 3 bases clipped from V and 9 bases from J, the junction kept 5 bases outside the gene matches. The CDR3 is made up of 13 amino acids. Germline values: CDR1 MGHDK, CDR2 SYGVNS. The CDR3 DNA reads as TGTGCCAGCAGTGACCGACAGGGTGGTGAGCAGTTCTTC. This sequence encodes CASSDRQGGEQFF.

A remark on this clonotype: An end of the junction does not agree with germline; a read error may underlie this. The rearrangement uses TRBV12-3 or TRBV12-4 and TRBJ1-3; possible D gene TRBD1, 6 bases. This CDR3 contains 16 residues. DNA of the CDR3: TGTGCCAGCATTTTAGGGGATTCCCTTCAGGGGCGGAAAATATATTTT. Amino acid sequence: CASILGDSLQGRKIYF.

This chain connects TRBV6-1 to TRBJ2-1; TRBD2 aligns across 11 bases. Per the germline V gene, CDR1 is MNHNS and CDR2 is SASEGT. The junction had 8 bases not matched to a gene; V was cut back by 6 bases and J by 1 base. CDR3 size: 17 residues. The CDR3 DNA sequence: TGTGCCAGCAGGCCTTCTAGCGGGAGGCTTTCCTACAATGAGCAGTTCTTC. This translates into CASRPSSGRLSYNEQFF.

V gene TRBV30 combines with J gene TRBJ2-1, with no clear D. CDR1 and CDR2 from the germline V gene are GTSNPN and SVGIG (reference sequence). Trimming removed 0 bases from V and 7 bases from J, with 4 bases in between. CDR3 length equals 11 residues. DNA of the CDR3: TGTGCCTGGAGTGTGGGAAATGAGCAGTTCTTC. This encodes CAWSVGNEQFF.

The V call is TRBV7-9, the J call TRBJ2-7; TRBD2 matches at 14 bases. The CDR3 contains 17 residues. Germline CDR1 reads SEHNR; CDR2 reads FQNEAQ (reference sequence). V trimming: 5 bases; J trimming: 2 bases; junction bases outside the gene matches: 8. Here the CDR3 reads CASSRGLAGVNPYEQYF. CDR3 DNA sequence: TGTGCCAGCAGCCGGGGACTAGCGGGGGTTAATCCCTACGAGCAGTACTTC.

This clonotype was recorded once. V usage is TRBV24-1 and J usage is TRBJ2-1; D might be TRBD1 (6 bases). Germline values: CDR1 KGHDR, CDR2 SFDVKD. The ends were cut back, 4 bases at V and 4 bases at J, with 16 bases in the middle. This CDR3 has 16 residues. Here the CDR3 reads CATSEGQGTVYNEQFF. The CDR3 DNA reads as TGTGCCACCAGTGAAGGGCAGGGGACGGTATACAATGAGCAGTTCTTC.

The V and J genes are TRBV7-9 and TRBJ2-1; the match to TRBD2 covers 8 bases. V was pared by 7 bases and J by 9 bases, with 17 bases of the junction left unmatched. The CDR3 runs 16 residues. Germline loops: CDR1 SEHNR, CDR2 FQNEAQ (reference sequence). The chain's CDR3 is CASKVGAGGVFAEQFF. CDR3 nucleotides: TGTGCCAGCAAAGTCGGGGCGGGAGGAGTTTTCGCTGAGCAGTTCTTC.

The chain couples TRBV27 to TRBJ2-1, with TRBD2 matching over 13 bases. Trimming removed 5 bases from V and 7 bases from J; junction bases left unmatched: 14. The CDR3 consists of 18 residues. Germline CDR1 MNHEY, CDR2 SMNVEV (reference sequence). In DNA form, the CDR3 reads TGTGCCAGCAGTCCCTTCACCTTACTAGCGGGAGGGACGAATGAGCAGTTCTTC. It is translated as CASSPFTLLAGGTNEQFF.

The chain is built from TRBV30 and TRBJ1-1; weak D call: TRBD1 (6 bases). The V end lost 3 bases, the J end lost 3 bases, and 11 bases lay between the germline ends. The CDR3 has 13 residues. Germline V gives CDR1 GTSNPN, CDR2 SVGIG (reference sequence). The CDR3 is CAWSLGQYTEAFF. The CDR3 region has the DNA TGTGCCTGGAGCTTAGGACAGTACACTGAAGCTTTCTTT.